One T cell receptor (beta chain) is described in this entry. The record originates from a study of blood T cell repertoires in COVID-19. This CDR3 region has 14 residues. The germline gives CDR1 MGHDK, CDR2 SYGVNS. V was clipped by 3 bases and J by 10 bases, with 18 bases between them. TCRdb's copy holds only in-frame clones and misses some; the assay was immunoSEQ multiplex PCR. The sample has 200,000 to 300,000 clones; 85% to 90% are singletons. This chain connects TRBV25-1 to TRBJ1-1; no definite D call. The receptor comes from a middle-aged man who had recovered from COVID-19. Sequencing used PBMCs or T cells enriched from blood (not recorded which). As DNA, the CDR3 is TGTGCCAGCAGTGATAACACTATAGTCCGCGGAGCTTTCTTT. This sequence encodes CASSDNTIVRGAFF. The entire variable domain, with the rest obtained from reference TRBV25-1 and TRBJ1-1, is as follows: EADIYQTPRYLVIGTGKKITLECSQTMGHDKMYWYQQDPGMELHLIHYSYGVNSTEKGDLSSESTVSRIRTEHFPLTLESARPSHTSQYLCASSDNTIVRGAFFGQGTRLTVV.